This T cell receptor beta chain was recorded in a study of blood T cell repertoires in COVID-19. The CDR3 runs to 14 residues. CDR1 is SEHNR and CDR2 is FQNEAQ in the germline V gene (reference sequence). V gave up 5 bases and J gave up 9 bases, with 17 bases separating them. The data were produced by immunoSEQ multiplex PCR, yet TCRdb's version contains in-frame clones alone and is incomplete. The table includes about 270,000 clones, 83% detected once. The genes are TRBV7-9 and TRBJ1-5; D is perhaps TRBD1 (5 bases). This receptor was identified in a man older than 75 with acute or convalescent COVID-19. The sample comprised peripheral blood. CDR3 coding DNA: TGTGCCAGCAGCGGCCTCAGGGAAACGTCGCCCCAGCATTTT. Translation: CASSGLRETSPQHF. The whole variable domain, filled in from reference TRBV7-9 and TRBJ1-5, reads DTGVSQNPRHKITKRGQNVTFRCDPISEHNRLYWYRQTLGQGPEFLTYFQNEAQLEKSRLLSDRFSAERPKGSFSTLEIQRTEQGDSAMYLCASSGLRETSPQHFGDGTRLSIL.